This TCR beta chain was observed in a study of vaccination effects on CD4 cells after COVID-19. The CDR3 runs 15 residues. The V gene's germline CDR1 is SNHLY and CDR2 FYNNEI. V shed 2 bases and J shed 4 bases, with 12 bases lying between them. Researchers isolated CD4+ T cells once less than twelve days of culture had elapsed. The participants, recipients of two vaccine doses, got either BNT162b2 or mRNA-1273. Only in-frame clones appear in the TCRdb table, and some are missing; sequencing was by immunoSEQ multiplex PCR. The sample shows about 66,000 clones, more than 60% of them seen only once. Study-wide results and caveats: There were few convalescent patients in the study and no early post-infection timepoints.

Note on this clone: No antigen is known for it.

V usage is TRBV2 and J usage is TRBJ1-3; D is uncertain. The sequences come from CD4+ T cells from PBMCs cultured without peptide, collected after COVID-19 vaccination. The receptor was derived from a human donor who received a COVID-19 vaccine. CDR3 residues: CASSERPGGGNTIYF. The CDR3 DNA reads TGTGCCAGCAGTGAAAGGCCAGGCGGGGGAAACACCATATATTTT.